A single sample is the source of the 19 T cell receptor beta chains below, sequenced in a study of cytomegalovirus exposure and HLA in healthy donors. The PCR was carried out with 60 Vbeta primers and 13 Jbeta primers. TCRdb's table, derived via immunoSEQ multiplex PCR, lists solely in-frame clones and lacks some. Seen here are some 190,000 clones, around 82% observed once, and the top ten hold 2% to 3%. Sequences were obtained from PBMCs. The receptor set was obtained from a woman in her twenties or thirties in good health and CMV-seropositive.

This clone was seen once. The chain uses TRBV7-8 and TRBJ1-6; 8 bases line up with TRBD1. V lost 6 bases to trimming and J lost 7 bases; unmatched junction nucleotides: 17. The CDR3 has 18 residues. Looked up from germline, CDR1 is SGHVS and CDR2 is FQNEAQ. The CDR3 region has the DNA TGTGCCAGCAGGACTCTGGGACAGGATAGCCGGGCCAATTCACCCCTCCACTTT. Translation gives CASRTLGQDSRANSPLHF.

The CDR3 sequence is CASSLRGTNEKLFF. The DNA for the CDR3 is TGTGCCAGCAGTTTACGGGGGACTAATGAAAAACTGTTTTTT. The V and J genes are TRBV28 and TRBJ1-4; D may be TRBD1 (5 bases). This CDR3 spans 14 amino acids. Germline V CDR1 and CDR2: MDHEN, SYDVKM. V dropped 2 bases and J dropped 2 bases, with 6 bases sitting between them.

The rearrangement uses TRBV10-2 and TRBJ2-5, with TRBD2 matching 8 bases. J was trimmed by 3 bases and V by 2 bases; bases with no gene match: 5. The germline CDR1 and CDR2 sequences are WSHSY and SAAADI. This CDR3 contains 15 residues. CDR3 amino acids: CASSEGTSGEETQYF. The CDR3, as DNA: TGCGCCAGCAGTGAGGGTACTAGCGGTGAAGAGACCCAGTACTTC.

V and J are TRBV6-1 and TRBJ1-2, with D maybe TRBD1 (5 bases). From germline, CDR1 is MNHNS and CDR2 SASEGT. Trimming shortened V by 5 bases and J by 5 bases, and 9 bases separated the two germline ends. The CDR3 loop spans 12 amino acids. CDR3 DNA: TGTGCCAGCAGTAACAGGAAGTATGGCTACACCTTC. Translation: CASSNRKYGYTF.

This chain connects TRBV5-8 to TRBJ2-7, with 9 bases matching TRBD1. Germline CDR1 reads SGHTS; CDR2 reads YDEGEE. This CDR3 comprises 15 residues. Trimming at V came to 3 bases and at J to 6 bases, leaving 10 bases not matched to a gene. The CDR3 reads CASSWAGQGVSEQYF. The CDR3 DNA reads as TGTGCCAGCAGCTGGGCGGGACAGGGAGTGTCCGAGCAGTACTTC. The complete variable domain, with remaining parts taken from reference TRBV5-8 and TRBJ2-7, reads EAGVTQSPTHLIKTRGQQATLRCSPISGHTSVYWYQQALGLGLQFLLWYDEGEERNRGNFPPRFSGRQFPNYSSELNVNALELEDSALYLCASSWAGQGVSEQYFGPGTRLTVT.

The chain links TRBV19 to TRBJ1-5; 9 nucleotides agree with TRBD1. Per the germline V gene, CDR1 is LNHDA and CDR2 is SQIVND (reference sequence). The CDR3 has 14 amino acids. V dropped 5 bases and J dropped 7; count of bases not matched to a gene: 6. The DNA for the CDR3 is TGTGCCAGTAGTGGGACAGGGAATTGGCAGCCCCAGCATTTT. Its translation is CASSGTGNWQPQHF.

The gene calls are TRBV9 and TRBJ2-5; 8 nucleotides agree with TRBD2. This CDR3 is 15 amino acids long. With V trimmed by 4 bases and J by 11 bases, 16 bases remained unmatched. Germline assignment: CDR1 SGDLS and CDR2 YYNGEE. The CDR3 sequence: CASSTGGGHGNGQYF. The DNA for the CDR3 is TGTGCCAGCAGCACGGGGGGGGGACACGGTAATGGGCAGTACTTC.

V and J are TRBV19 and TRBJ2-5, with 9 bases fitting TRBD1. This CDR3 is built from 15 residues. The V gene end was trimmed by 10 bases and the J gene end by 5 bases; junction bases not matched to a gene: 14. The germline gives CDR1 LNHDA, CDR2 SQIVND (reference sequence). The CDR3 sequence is CATAKRTGVWETQYF. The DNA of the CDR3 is TGTGCCACCGCCAAAAGGACAGGGGTATGGGAGACCCAGTACTTC.

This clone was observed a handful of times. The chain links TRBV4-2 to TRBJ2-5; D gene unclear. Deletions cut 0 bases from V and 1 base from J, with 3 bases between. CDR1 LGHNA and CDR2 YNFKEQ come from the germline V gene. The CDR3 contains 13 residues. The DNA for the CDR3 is TGTGCCAGCAGCCAAGACAGCCAAGAGACCCAGTACTTC. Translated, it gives CASSQDSQETQYF.

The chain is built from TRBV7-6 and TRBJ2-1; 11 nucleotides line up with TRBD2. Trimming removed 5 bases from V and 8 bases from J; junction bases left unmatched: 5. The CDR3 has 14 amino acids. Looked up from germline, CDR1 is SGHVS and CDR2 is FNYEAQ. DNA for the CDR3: TGTGCCAGCAGCCTTAGCGGGGGGGCACATGAGCAGTTCTTC. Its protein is CASSLSGGAHEQFF.

CDR3 coding DNA: TGTGCCAGCGCCGGGACAGGGGACACCGGGGAGCTGTTTTTT. Translating it yields CASAGTGDTGELFF. V gene TRBV10-3 combines with J gene TRBJ2-2; 10 nucleotides align to TRBD1. The CDR3 is 14 residues long. V was clipped by 10 bases and J by 3 bases; unmatched bases: 5. Per germline, CDR1 ENHRY and CDR2 SYGVKD.

DNA for the CDR3: TGTGCCAGCAGCCAAGATCGGGTTGGCGGGGGGGCCTGGACAGATACGCAGTATTTT. Translating it yields CASSQDRVGGGAWTDTQYF. The rearrangement uses TRBV4-2 and TRBJ2-3; 9 positions agree with TRBD2. Trimming cost V 0 bases and J 3 bases; bases outside gene matches: 13. Germline V gene sequence: CDR1 LGHNA, CDR2 YNFKEQ. The CDR3 runs 19 residues.

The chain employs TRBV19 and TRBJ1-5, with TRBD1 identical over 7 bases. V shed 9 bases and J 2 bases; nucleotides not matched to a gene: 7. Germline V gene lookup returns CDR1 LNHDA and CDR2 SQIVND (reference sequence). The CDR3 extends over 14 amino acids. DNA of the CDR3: TGTGCCAGCCAGACAGGGTTCGGCAATCAGCCCCAGCATTTT. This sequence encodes CASQTGFGNQPQHF.

Here the CDR3 DNA reads TGCGCCAGCAGCCAAGACCGGGGGGAAAAACTGTTTTTT. Its translation: CASSQDRGEKLFF. The V gene is TRBV4-3, the J gene TRBJ1-4, with TRBD1 as a possible D gene (5 bases). CDR1 is LGHNA and CDR2 is YSLEER in the germline V gene. Between the trimmed V and J ends, which lost 0 bases and 8 bases, there was a span of 7 bases. CDR3 size: 13 residues.

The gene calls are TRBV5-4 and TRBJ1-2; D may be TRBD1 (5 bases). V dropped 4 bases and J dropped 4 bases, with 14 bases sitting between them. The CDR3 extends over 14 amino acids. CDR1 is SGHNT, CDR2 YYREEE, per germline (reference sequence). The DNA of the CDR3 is TGTGCCAGCAGCCGTGTGGGGGAGGGCTATGGCTACACCTTC. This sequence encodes CASSRVGEGYGYTF.

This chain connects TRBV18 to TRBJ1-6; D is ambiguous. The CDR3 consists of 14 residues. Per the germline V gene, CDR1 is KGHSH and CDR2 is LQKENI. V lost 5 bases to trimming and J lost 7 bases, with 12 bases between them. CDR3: CASSLSVRNSPLHF. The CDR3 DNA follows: TGTGCCAGCTCATTATCAGTCAGGAATTCACCCCTCCACTTT.

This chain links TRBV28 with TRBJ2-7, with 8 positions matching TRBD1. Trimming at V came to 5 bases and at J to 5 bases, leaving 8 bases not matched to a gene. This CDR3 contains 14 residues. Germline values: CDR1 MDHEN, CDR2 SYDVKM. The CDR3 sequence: CASSPGQAADEQYF. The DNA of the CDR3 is TGTGCCAGCAGTCCGGGACAGGCTGCCGACGAGCAGTACTTC.

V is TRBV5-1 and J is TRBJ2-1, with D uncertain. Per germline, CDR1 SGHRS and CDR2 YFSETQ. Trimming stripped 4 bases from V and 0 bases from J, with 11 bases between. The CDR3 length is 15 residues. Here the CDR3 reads CASSRDSGSYNEQFF. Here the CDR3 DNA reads TGCGCCAGCAGCCGCGACTCGGGCTCCTACAATGAGCAGTTCTTC.

The CDR3, as DNA: TGCGCCAGCAGCCAAGAGGGGGGGCTAGGAGAGCAGTTCTTC. As protein: CASSQEGGLGEQFF. V is TRBV4-3 and J is TRBJ2-1, with D perhaps TRBD2 (7 bases). This CDR3 is 14 amino acids long. The germline V gene has CDR1 LGHNA and CDR2 YSLEER. V dropped 0 bases and J dropped 10 bases, with 13 bases sitting between them.